This entry describes one TCR beta chain. The antigen is undetermined. This sample stems from a study of T-cell memory formation after mild COVID-19. There are 15 residues in the CDR3. V gave up 7 bases and J gave up 6 bases; unmatched junction bases: 8. Study-wide findings and caveats: Researchers found some responding clones in pre-infection memory, a sign that cross-reactive memory joined.

TCRdb reprocessed the 5' RACE reads with MiXCR, giving one entry per CDR3 protein. The sample yields roughly 300,000 distinct CDR3 sequences, roughly 17% seen once. The clonotype was recovered from a man younger than 30 who had mild COVID-19 (a few samples of this study predate the infection). Cell type and time point are not known. The sample consisted of PBMCs or a T cell subset sorted from them (not recorded which). This chain connects TRBV12-3 or TRBV12-4 to TRBJ2-2, with TRBD2 matching 10 bases. The CDR3 DNA reads TGTGCCAGCACCTTCGGTCTAGCGGGAGCCGGGGAGCTGTTTTTT. The encoded protein is CASTFGLAGAGELFF.